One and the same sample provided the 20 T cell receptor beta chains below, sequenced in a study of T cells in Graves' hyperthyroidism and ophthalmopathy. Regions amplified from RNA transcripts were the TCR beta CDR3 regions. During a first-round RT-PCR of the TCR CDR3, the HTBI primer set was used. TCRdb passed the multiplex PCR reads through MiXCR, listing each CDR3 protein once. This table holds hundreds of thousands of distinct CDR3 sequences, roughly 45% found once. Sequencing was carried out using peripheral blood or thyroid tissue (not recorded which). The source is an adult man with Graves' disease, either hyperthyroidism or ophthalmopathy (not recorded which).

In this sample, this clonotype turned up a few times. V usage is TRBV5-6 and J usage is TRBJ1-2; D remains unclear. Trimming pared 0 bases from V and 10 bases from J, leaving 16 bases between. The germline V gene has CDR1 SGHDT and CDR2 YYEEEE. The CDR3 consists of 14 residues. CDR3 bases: TGTGCCAGCAGCTTGGGGCCCCATCGAGTGGTCTACACCTTC. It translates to CASSLGPHRVVYTF.

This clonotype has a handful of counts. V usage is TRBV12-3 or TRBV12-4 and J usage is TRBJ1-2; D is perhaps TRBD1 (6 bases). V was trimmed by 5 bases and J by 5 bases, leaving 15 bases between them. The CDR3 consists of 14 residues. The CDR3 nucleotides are TGTGCCAGCAGTGCCTCTACAGGGCATTATGGCTACACCTTC. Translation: CASSASTGHYGYTF.

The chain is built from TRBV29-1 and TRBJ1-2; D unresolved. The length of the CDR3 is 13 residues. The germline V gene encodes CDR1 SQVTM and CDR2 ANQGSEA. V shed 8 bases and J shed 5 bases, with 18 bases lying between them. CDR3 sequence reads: CSLGQGRIYGYTF. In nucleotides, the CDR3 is TGCAGCTTAGGCCAAGGACGGATATATGGCTACACCTTC. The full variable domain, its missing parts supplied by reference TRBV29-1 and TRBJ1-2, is SAVISQKPSRDICQRGTSLTIQCQVDSQVTMMFWYRQQPGQSLTLIATANQGSEATYESGFVIDKFPISRPNLTFSTLTVSNMSPEDSSIYLCSLGQGRIYGYTFGSGTRLTVV.

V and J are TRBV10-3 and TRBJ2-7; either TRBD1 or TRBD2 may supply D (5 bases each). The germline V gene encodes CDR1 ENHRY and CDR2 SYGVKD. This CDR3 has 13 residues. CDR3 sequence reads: CALRDLHSYEQYF. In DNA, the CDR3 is TGTGCTCTCCGGGACCTACACTCCTACGAGCAGTACTTC.

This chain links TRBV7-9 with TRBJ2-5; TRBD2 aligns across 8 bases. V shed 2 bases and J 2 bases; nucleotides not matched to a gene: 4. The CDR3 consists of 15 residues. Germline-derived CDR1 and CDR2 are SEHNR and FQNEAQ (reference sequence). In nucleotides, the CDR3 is TGTGCCAGCAGCTTACGGGGGGGAGGTCAAGAGACCCAGTACTTC. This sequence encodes CASSLRGGGQETQYF.

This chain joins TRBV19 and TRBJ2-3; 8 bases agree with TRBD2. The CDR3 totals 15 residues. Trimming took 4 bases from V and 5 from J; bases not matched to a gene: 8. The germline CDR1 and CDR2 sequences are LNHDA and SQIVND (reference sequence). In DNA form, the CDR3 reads TGTGCCAGTAGTAAGAGCGGGAGCGAGGAAGATACGCAGTATTTT. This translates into CASSKSGSEEDTQYF.

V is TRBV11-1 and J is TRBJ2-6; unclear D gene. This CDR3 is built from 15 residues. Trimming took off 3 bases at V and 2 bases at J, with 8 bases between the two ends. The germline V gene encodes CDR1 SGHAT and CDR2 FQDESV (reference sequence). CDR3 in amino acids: CASSLAPAGANVLTF. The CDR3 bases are TGTGCCAGCAGCTTGGCGCCAGCTGGGGCCAACGTCCTGACTTTC. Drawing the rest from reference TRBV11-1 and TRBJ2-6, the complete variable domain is EAEVAQSPRYKITEKSQAVAFWCDPISGHATLYWYRQILGQGPELLVQFQDESVVDDSQLPKDRFSAERLKGVDSTLKIQPAELGDSAMYLCASSLAPAGANVLTFGAGSRLTVL.

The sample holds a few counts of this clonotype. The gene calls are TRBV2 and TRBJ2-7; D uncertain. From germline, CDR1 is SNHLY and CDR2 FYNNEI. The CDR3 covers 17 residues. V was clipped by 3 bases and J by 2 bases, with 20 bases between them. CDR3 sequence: CASSDPPPHLWAYEQYF. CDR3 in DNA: TGTGCCAGCAGTGACCCCCCTCCCCATCTCTGGGCCTACGAGCAGTACTTC.

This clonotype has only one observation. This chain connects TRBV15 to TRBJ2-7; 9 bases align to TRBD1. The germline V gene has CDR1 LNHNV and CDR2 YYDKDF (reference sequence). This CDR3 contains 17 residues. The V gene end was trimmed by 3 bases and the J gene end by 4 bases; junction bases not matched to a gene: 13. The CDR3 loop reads CATSSQPGQGVRYEQYF. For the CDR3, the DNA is TGTGCCACCAGCAGCCAACCGGGACAGGGAGTGCGGTACGAGCAGTACTTC.

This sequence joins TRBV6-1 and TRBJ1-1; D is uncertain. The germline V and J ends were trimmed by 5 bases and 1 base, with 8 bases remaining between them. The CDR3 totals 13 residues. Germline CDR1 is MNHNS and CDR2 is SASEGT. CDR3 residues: CASSPASNTEAFF. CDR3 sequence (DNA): TGTGCCAGCAGTCCCGCCTCGAACACTGAAGCTTTCTTT.

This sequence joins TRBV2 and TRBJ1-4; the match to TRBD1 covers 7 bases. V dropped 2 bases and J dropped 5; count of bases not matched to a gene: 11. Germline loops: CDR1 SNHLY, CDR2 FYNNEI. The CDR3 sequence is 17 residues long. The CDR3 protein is CASSETRGRGPNEKLFF. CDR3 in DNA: TGTGCCAGCAGTGAAACGAGGGGGAGGGGGCCAAATGAAAAACTGTTTTTT.

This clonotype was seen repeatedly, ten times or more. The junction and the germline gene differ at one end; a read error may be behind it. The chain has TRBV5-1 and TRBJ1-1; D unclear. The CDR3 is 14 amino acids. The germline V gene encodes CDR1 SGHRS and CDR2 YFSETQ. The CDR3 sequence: CASSLEGPNTEAFF. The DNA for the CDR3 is TGTGCCAGCAGCTTGGAGGGTCCGAACACTGAAGCTTTCTTT.

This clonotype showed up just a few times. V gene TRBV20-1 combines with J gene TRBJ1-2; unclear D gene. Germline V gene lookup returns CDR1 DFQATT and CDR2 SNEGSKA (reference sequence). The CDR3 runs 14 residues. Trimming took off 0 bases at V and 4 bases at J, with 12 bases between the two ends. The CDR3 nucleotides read TGCAGTGCTAGAGATCCAGGCCCCATCTATGGCTACACCTTC. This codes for CSARDPGPIYGYTF.

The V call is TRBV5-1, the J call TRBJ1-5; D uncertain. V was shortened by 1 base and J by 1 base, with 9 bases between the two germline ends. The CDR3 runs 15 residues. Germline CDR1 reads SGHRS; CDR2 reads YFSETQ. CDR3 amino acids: CASSLTEGSNQPQHF. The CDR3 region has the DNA TGCGCCAGCAGCTTGACAGAGGGCAGCAATCAGCCCCAGCATTTT. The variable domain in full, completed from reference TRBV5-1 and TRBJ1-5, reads KAGVTQTPRYLIKTRGQQVTLSCSPISGHRSVSWYQQTPGQGLQFLFEYFSETQRNKGNFPGRFSGRQFSNSRSEMNVSTLELGDSALYLCASSLTEGSNQPQHFGDGTRLSIL.

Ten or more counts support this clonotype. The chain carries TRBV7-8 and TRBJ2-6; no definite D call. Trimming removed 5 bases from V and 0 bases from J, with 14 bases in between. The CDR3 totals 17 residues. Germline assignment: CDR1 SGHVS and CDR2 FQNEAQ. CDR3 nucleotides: TGTGCCAGCAGCCAAGATCAATGGCCCTCTGGGGCCAACGTCCTGACTTTC. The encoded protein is CASSQDQWPSGANVLTF.

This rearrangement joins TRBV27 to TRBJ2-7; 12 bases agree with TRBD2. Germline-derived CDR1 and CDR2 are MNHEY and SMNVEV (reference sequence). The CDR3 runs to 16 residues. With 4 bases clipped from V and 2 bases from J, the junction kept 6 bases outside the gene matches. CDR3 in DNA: TGTGCCAGCAGTTCCCCCAGACTAGCGGGAGCCTACGAGCAGTACTTC. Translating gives CASSSPRLAGAYEQYF.

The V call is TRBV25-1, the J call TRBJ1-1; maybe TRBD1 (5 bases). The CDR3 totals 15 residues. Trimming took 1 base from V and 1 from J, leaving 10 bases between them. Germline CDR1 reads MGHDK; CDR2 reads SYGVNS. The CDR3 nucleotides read TGTGCCAGCAGTGAATGGGGCGTGAGGAACACTGAAGCTTTCTTT. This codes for CASSEWGVRNTEAFF.

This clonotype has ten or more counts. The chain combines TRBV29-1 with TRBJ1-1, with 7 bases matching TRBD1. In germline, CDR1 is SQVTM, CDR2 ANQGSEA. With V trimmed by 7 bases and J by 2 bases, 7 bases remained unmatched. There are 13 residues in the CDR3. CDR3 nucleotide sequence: TGCAGCGCCGTGACAGGGCTAAACACTGAAGCTTTCTTT. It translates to CSAVTGLNTEAFF.

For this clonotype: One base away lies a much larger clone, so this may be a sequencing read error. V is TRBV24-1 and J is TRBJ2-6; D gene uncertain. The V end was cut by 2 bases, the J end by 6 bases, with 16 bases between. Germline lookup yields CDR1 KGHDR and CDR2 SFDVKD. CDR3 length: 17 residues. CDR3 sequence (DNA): TGTGCCACCAGTGATTCAACATGGGTAAACGAGGCCAACGTCCTGACTTTC. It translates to CATSDSTWVNEANVLTF.

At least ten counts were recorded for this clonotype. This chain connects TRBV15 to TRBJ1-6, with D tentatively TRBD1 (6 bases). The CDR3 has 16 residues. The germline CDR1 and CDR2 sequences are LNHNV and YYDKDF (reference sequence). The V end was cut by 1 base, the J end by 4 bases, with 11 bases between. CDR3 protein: CATSRAVGQYNSPLHF. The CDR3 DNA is TGTGCCACCAGCAGAGCGGTCGGACAGTATAATTCACCCCTCCACTTT.